This T cell receptor beta chain was sequenced for a study of identical twins. General study findings and limits: The analysis was cross-sectional rather than longitudinal within donors. Cord blood beta clonotypes present at high abundance carried fewer insertions; no such pattern appeared in memory repertoires.

TCRdb ran MiXCR on the 5' RACE reads and lists one entry per CDR3 protein. Of 450,000 to 500,000 distinct CDR3 sequences listed, approximately 15% are singletons. Every sampled donor was Caucasian and healthy. Regarding this clonotype: No antigen is known for it.

Trimming took 2 bases from V and 2 from J; bases not matched to a gene: 6. The length of the CDR3 is 16 residues. Germline CDR1 is SGHRS and CDR2 is YFSETQ. This same sample was also taken into another study, of yellow fever vaccine responses in identical twins. This second study says: In identical twins, vaccine T cell responses appeared partly shared and partly individual.

This sequence joins TRBV5-1 and TRBJ2-5, with 10 bases lining up with TRBD2. Material for sequencing was CD4+ T cells sorted from blood. This receptor was taken from a woman aged 18-29 years in good health. The CDR3 reads CASSFLAGETQETQYF. In DNA, the CDR3 is TGCGCCAGCAGCTTCCTAGCGGGGGAGACTCAAGAGACCCAGTACTTC.